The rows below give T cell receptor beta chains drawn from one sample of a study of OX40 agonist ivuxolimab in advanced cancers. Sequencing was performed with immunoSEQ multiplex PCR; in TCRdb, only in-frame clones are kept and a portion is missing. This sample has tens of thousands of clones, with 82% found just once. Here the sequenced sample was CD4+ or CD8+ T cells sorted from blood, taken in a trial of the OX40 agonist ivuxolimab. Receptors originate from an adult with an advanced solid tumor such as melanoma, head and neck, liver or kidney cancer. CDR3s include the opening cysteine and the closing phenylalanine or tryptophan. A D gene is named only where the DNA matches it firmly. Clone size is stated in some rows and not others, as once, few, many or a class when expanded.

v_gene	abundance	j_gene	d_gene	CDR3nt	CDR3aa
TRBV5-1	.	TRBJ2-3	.	TGCGCCAGCAGCTTGGGGCAGGGTCGCACAGATACGCAGTATTTT	CASSLGQGRTDTQYF
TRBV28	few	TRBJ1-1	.	TGTGCCAGCAGTACCCTCCGATGGGGAATGAGGAACACTGAAGCTTTCTTT	CASSTLRWGMRNTEAFF
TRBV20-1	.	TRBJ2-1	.	TGCAGTGCCACAATTCACGCTGAGCAGTTCTTC	CSATIHAEQFF
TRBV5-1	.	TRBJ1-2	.	TGCGCCAGCAGCCAAGGCTATGGCTACACCTTC	CASSQGYGYTF
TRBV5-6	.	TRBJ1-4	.	TGTGCCAGCAGTTACGAAGCTAATGAAAAACTGTTTTTT	CASSYEANEKLFF
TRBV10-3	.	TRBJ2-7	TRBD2	TGTGCCAGCAGTTACGAAGCGGGAGGGCCCAACGAGCAGTACTTC	CASSYEAGGPNEQYF
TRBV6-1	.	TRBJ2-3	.	TGTGCCAGCAGTGGGGCGGGCAGCACAGATACGCAGTATTTT	CASSGAGSTDTQYF
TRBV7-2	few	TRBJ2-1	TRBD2	TGTGCCAGCAGCCTAGAGGGACTAGGGTTGAGTGAGCAGTTCTTC	CASSLEGLGLSEQFF
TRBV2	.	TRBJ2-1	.	TGTGCCAGCAGTAGAAACTACAATGAGCAGTTCTTC	CASSRNYNEQFF
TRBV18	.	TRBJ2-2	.	TGTGCCAGCTCACCAGGGCAACAGAACACCGGGGAGCTGTTTTTT	CASSPGQQNTGELFF
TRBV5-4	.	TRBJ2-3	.	TGTGCCAGCAGCCCCGGACTCATGGCTGGCACAGATACGCAGTATTTT	CASSPGLMAGTDTQYF
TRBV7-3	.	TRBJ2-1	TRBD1	TGTGCCAGCAGGGCAGGGCAGGGGGTCAATGAGCAGTTCTTC	CASRAGQGVNEQFF
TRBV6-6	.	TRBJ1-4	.	TGTGCCAGCAAGGCACACGCAACTAATGAAAAACTGTTTTTT	CASKAHATNEKLFF
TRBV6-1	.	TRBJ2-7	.	TGTGCCAGCAGTGAAGCAGGGGACGAGCAGTACTTC	CASSEAGDEQYF
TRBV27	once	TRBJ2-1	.	TGTGCCAGCACGCGACTGGGGGACTACAATGAGCAGTTCTTC	CASTRLGDYNEQFF
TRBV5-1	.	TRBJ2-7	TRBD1	TGCGCCAGCGGCGTCACAGGGGCCTACGAGCAGTACTTC	CASGVTGAYEQYF
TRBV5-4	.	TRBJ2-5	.	TGTGCCAGCAGCTCCCCGCAGGGGACCCAGTACTTC	CASSSPQGTQYF
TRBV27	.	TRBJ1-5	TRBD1	TGTGCCAGCAGACAGGGGGGTAACCAGCCCCAGCATTTT	CASRQGGNQPQHF
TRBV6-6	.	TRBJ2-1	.	TGTGCCAGCAGTTACTCAGAAAGCTCCAATGAGCAGTTCTTC	CASSYSESSNEQFF
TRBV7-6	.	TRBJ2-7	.	TGTGCCAGCAGCTTAAAGGGCAGCTCTCTCTACGAGCAGTACTTC	CASSLKGSSLYEQYF
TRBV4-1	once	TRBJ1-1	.	TGCGCCAGCAGCCAAGTGTGGGCAACGGGGAACACTGAAGCTTTCTTT	CASSQVWATGNTEAFF
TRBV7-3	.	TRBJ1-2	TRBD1	TGTGCCAGCAGTAAAGACAGGGTATATGGCTACACCTTC	CASSKDRVYGYTF
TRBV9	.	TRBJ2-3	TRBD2	TGTGCCAGCAGCCGACTAGCGGGAGAAGCAGATACGCAGTATTTT	CASSRLAGEADTQYF
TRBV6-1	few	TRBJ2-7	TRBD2	TGTGCCAGCAGGTTAGCGGGGGGGCCTTTCGAGCAGTACTTC	CASRLAGGPFEQYF
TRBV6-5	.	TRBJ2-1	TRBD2	TGTGCCAGCAGGGCCGGACTAGCGGGTCTCAATGAGCAGTTCTTC	CASRAGLAGLNEQFF
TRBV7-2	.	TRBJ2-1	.	TGTGCCAGCAGCCCCCAGGGCGGGGGCCTTTACAATGAGCAGTTCTTC	CASSPQGGGLYNEQFF
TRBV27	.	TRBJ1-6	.	TGTGCCAGCAGTCCTAGGGCAGGGTCTAATTCACCCCTCCACTTT	CASSPRAGSNSPLHF
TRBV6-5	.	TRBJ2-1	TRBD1	TGTGCCAGCAGACAGGGGACGAATGAGCAGTTCTTC	CASRQGTNEQFF
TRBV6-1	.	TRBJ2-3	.	TGTGCCAGCACGGAGCTATTCACAGATACGCAGTATTTT	CASTELFTDTQYF
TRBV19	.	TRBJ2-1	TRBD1	TGTGCCAGTATGGATAGGGGGCGCTCCTACAATGAGCAGTTCTTC	CASMDRGRSYNEQFF
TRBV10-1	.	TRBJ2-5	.	TGCGCCAGCAGTGAGATCGGAGAGACCCAGTACTTC	CASSEIGETQYF
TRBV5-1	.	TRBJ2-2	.	TGCGCCAGCCAACCATGGGAGAACACCGGGGAGCTGTTTTTT	CASQPWENTGELFF